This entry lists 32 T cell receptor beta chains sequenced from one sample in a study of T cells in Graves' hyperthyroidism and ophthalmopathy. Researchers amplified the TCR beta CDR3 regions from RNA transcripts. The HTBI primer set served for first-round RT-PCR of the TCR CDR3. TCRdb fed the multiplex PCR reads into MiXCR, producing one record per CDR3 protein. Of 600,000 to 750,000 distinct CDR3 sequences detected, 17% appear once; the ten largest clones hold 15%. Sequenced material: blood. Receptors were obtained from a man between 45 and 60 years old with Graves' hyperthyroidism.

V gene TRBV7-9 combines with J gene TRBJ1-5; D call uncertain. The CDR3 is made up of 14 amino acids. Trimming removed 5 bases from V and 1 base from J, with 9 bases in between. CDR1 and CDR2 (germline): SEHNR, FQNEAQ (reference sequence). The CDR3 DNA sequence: TGTGCCAGCAGCCGGACGGAGAGCAATCAGCCCCAGCATTTT. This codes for CASSRTESNQPQHF.

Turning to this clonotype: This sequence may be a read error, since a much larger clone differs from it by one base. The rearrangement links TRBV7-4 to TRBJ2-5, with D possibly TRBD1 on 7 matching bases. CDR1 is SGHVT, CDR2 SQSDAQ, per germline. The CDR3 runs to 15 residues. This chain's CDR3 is CASSEGGGASETQHF. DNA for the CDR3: TGTGCCAGCAGCGAAGGAGGGGGCGCGAGCGAGACCCAGCACTTC.

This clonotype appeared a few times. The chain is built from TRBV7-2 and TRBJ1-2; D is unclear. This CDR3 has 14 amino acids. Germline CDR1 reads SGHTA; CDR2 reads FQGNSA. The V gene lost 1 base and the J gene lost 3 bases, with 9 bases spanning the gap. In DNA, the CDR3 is TGTGCCAGCAGCTTAGATGCCGGATACTATGGCTACACCTTC. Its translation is CASSLDAGYYGYTF. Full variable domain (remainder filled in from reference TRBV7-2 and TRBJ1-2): GAGVSQSPSNKVTEKGKDVELRCDPISGHTALYWYRQSLGQGLEFLIYFQGNSAPDKSGLPSDRFSAERTGGSVSTLTIQRTQQEDSAVYLCASSLDAGYYGYTFGSGTRLTVV.

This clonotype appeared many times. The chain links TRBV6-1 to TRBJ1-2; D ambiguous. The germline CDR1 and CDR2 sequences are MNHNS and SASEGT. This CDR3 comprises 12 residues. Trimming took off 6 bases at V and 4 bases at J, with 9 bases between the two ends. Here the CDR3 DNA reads TGTGCCAGCAGCGAGCTGAGCTATGGCTACACCTTC. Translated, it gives CASSELSYGYTF.

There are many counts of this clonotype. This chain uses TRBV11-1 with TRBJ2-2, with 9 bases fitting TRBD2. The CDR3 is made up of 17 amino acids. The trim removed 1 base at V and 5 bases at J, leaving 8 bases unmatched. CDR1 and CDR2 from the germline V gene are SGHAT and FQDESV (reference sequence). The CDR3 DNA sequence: TGTGCCAGCAGCTTAGAGGGCGGGAGGGCCGGAACCGGGGAGCTGTTTTTT. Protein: CASSLEGGRAGTGELFF.

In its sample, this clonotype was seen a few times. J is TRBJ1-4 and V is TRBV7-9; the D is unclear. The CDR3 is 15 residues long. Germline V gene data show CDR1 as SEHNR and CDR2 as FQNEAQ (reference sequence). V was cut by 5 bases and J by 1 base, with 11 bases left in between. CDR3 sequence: CASSTRSGTNEKLFF. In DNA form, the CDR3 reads TGTGCCAGCAGCACCCGATCGGGAACTAATGAAAAACTGTTTTTT. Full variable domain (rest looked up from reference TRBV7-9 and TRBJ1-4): DTGVSQNPRHKITKRGQNVTFRCDPISEHNRLYWYRQTLGQGPEFLTYFQNEAQLEKSRLLSDRFSAERPKGSFSTLEIQRTEQGDSAMYLCASSTRSGTNEKLFFGSGTQLSVL.

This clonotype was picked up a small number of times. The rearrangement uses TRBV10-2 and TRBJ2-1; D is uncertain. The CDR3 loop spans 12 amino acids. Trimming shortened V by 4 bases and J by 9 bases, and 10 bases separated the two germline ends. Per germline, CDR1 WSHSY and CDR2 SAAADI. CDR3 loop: CASSVQDSEQFF. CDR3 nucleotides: TGCGCCAGCAGTGTTCAGGATAGTGAGCAGTTCTTC.

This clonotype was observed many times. CDR3 sequence reads: CASGPGTTRGETQYF. In nucleotides, the CDR3 is TGTGCTAGTGGTCCGGGGACAACTCGAGGGGAGACCCAGTACTTC. V usage is TRBV12-5 and J usage is TRBJ2-5, with D possibly TRBD1 on 6 matching bases. The CDR3 loop spans 15 amino acids. Germline V gene sequence: CDR1 LGHNT, CDR2 FRNRAP. V was clipped by 5 bases and J by 5 bases, with 18 bases between them. The entire variable domain, with the rest obtained from reference TRBV12-5 and TRBJ2-5, is as follows: DARVTQTPRHKVTEMGQEVTMRCQPILGHNTVFWYRQTMMQGLELLAYFRNRAPLDDSGMPKDRFSAEMPDATLATLKIQPSEPRDSAVYFCASGPGTTRGETQYFGPGTRLLVL.

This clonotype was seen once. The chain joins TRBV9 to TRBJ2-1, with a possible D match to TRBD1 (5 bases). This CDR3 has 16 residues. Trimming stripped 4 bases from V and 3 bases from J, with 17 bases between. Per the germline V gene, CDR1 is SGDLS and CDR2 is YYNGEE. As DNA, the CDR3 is TGTGCCAGCAGCCCAGTGGGGCGATCCGACTACAATGAGCAGTTCTTC. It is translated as CASSPVGRSDYNEQFF.

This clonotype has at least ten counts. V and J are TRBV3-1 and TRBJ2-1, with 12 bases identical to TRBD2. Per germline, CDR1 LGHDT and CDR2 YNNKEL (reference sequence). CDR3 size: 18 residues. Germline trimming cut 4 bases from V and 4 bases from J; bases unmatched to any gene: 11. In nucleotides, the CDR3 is TGTGCCAGCAGCCCGAAGGGTACTAGCGGGAGGTTTTACAATGAGCAGTTCTTC. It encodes CASSPKGTSGRFYNEQFF.

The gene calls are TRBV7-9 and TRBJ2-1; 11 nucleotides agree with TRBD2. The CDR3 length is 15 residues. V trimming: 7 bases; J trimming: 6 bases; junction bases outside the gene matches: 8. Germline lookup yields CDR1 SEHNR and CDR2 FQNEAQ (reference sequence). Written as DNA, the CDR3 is TGTGCCAGCACCCTTAGCGGGAGGGCCGTCAATGAGCAGTTCTTC. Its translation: CASTLSGRAVNEQFF.

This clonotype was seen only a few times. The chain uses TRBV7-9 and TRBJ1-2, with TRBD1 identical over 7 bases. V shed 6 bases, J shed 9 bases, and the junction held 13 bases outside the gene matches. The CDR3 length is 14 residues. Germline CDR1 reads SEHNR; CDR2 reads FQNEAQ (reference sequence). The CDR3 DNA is TGTGCCAGCAGAAGAAGGGACAGTGGCGAGCGCTACACCTTC. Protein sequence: CASRRRDSGERYTF.

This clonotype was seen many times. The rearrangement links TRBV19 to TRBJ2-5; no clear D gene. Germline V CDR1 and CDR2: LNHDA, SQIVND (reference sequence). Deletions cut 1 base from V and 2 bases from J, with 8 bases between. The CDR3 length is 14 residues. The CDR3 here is CASSIGWGQETQYF. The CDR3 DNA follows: TGTGCCAGTAGTATAGGTTGGGGACAAGAGACCCAGTACTTC.

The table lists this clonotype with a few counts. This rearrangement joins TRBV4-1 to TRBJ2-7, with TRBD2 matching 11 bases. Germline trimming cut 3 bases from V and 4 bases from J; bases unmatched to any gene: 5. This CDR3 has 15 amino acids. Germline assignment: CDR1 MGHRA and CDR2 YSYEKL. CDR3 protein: CASSQGTSGLYEQYF. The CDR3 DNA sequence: TGCGCCAGCAGCCAGGGGACTAGCGGACTATACGAGCAGTACTTC.

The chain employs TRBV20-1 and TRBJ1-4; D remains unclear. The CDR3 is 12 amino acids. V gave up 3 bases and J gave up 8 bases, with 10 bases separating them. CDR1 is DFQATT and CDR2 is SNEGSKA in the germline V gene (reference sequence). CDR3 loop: CSASRTVEKLFF. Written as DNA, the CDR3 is TGCAGTGCTAGCCGGACGGTGGAAAAACTGTTTTTT.

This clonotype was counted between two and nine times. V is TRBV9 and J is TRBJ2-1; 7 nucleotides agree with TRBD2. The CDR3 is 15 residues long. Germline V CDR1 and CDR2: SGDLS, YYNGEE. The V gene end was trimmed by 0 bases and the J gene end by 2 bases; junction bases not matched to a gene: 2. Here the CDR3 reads CASSVVAGAYNEQFF. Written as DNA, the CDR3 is TGTGCCAGCAGCGTAGTTGCGGGAGCCTACAATGAGCAGTTCTTC.

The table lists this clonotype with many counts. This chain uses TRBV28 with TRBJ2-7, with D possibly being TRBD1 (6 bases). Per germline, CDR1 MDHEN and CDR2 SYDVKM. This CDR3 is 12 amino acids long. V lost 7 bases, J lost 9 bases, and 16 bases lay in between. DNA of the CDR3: TGTGCCAGCACTCTCAGCAGGGGAGTGCAGTACTTC. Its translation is CASTLSRGVQYF.

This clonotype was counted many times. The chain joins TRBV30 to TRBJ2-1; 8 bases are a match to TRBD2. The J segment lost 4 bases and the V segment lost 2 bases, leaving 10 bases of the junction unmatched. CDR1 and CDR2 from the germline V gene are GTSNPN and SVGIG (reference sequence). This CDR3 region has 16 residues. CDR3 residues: CAWSSRGVAGYNEQFF. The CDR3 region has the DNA TGTGCCTGGAGTTCGCGTGGGGTAGCGGGATACAATGAGCAGTTCTTC.

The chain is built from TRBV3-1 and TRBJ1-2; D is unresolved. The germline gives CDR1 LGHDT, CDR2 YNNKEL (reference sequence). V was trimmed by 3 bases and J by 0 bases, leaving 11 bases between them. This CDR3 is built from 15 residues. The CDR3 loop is CASSHLGNSNYGYTF. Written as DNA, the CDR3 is TGTGCCAGCAGCCACCTAGGGAATTCTAACTATGGCTACACCTTC.

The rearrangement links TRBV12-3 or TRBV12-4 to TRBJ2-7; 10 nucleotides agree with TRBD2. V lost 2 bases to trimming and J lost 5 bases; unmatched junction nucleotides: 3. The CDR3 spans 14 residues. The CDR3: CASSLSLAGNEQYF. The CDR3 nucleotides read TGTGCCAGCAGTTTATCACTAGCGGGAAACGAGCAGTACTTC.

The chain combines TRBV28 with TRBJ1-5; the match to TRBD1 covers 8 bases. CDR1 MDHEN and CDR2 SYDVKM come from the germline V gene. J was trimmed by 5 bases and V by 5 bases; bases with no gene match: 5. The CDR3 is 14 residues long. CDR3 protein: CASSADRGDQPQHF. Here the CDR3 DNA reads TGTGCCAGCAGTGCCGACAGGGGCGATCAGCCCCAGCATTTT.

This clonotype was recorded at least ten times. The CDR3 spells CASSPDRFRNQPQHF. The CDR3 bases are TGTGCCAGCAGTCCGGACAGGTTTCGCAATCAGCCCCAGCATTTT. This chain joins TRBV2 and TRBJ1-5, with 7 nucleotides matching TRBD1. The CDR3 runs to 15 residues. Germline assignment: CDR1 SNHLY and CDR2 FYNNEI. The V segment lost 5 bases and the J segment 2 bases; nucleotides outside the gene matches: 6.

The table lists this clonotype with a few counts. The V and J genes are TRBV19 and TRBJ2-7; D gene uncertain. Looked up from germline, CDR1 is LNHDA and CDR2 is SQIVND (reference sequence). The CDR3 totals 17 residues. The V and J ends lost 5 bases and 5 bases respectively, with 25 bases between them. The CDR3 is CASSASGEVAGHDEQYF. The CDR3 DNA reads TGTGCCAGTAGTGCTTCAGGCGAGGTTGCAGGTCACGACGAGCAGTACTTC.

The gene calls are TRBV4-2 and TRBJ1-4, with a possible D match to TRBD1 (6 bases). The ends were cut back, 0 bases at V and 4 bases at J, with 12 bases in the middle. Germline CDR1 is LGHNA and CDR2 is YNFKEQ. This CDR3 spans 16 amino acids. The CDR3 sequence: CASSQEGGLNNEKLFF. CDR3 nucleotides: TGTGCCAGCAGCCAAGAAGGGGGTCTCAATAATGAAAAACTGTTTTTT.

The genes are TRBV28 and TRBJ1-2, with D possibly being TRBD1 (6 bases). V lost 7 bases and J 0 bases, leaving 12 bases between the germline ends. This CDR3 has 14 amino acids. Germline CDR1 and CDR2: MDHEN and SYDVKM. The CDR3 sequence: CASTLGGPNYGYTF. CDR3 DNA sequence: TGTGCCAGCACCCTGGGGGGCCCTAACTATGGCTACACCTTC.

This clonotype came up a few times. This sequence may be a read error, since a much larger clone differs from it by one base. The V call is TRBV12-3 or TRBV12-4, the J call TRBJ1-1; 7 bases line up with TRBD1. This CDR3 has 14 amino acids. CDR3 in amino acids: CAGSQGTELTEAFF. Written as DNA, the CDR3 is TGTGCCGGCAGTCAGGGGACAGAGCTCACTGAAGCTTTCTTT.

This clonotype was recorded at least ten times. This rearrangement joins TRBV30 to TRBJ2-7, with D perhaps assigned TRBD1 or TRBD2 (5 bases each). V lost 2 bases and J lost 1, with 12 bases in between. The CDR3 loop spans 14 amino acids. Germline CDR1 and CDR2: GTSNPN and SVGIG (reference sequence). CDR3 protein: CAWSRDRVSYEQYF. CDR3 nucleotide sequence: TGTGCCTGGAGTAGGGACCGCGTTTCCTACGAGCAGTACTTC.

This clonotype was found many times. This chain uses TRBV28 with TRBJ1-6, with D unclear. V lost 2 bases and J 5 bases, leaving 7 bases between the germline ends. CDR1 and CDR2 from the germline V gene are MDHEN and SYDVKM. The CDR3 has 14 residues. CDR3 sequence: CASSLPGHNSPLHF. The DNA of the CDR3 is TGTGCCAGCAGTTTACCCGGGCATAATTCACCCCTCCACTTT.

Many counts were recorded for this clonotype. The CDR3 sequence is CASGQGTQPQHF. The DNA of the CDR3 is TGTGCCAGTGGACAGGGGACGCAGCCCCAGCATTTT. This chain joins TRBV28 and TRBJ1-5; 9 positions match TRBD1. Germline CDR1 is MDHEN and CDR2 is SYDVKM. The CDR3 loop spans 12 amino acids. V shed 9 bases, J shed 7 bases, and the junction held 4 bases outside the gene matches.

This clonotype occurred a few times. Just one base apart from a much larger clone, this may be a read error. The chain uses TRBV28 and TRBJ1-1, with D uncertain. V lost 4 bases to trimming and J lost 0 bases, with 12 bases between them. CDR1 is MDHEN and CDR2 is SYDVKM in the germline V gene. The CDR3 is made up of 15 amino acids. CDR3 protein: CASSSTFYMNTEAFF. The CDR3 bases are TGTGCCAGCAGTTCGACCTTTTACATGAACACTGAAGCTTTCTTT. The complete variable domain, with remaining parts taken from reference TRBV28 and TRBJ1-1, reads DVKVTQSSRYLVKRTGEKVFLECVQDMDHENMFWYRQDPGLGLRLIYFSYDVKMKEKGDIPEGYSVSREKKERFSLILESASTNQTSMYLCASSSTFYMNTEAFFGQGTRLTVV.

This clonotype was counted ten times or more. The CDR3 DNA follows: TGCAGTGCGCCGGATCAAACCTACGAGCAGTACTTC. Translated, it gives CSAPDQTYEQYF. The genes are TRBV20-1 and TRBJ2-7, with unresolved D. The CDR3 contains 12 residues. V lost 6 bases and J lost 2, with 11 bases in between. CDR1 and CDR2 from the germline V gene are DFQATT and SNEGSKA (reference sequence).

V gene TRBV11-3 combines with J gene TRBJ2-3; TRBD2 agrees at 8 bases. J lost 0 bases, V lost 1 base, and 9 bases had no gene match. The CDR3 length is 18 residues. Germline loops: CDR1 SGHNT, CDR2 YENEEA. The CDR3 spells CASSLGLFTSGSTDTQYF. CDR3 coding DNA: TGTGCCAGCAGCTTAGGACTATTTACTAGCGGTAGCACAGATACGCAGTATTTT.